The 17 T cell receptor beta chains in this list originate from one sample, sequenced in a study of blood T cell repertoires in COVID-19. Measured with immunoSEQ multiplex PCR; TCRdb has only the in-frame clones, and not every one. Altogether 300,000 to 400,000 clones are present, roughly 87% being singletons, with the ten largest covering roughly 0.94%. The sequenced material came from PBMCs or T cells enriched from blood (not recorded which). The source of these receptors is a woman between 25 and 40 years old who had recovered from COVID-19.

This rearrangement joins TRBV5-4 to TRBJ2-2; 8 nucleotides agree with TRBD1. The germline gives CDR1 SGHNT, CDR2 YYREEE (reference sequence). V trimming: 5 bases; J trimming: 1 base; junction bases outside the gene matches: 7. The CDR3 extends over 16 amino acids. This CDR3 is CASRSLGQENTGELFF. For the CDR3, the DNA is TGTGCCAGCAGATCTTTGGGACAGGAGAACACCGGGGAGCTGTTTTTT.

This sequence joins TRBV6-5 and TRBJ1-2, with 7 bases matching TRBD1. J lost 1 base, V lost 2 bases, and 1 base had no gene match. The germline CDR1 and CDR2 sequences are MNHEY and SVGAGI. The CDR3 spans 14 residues. The DNA of the CDR3 is TGTGCCAGCAGTTACGCAGGGGGTAACTATGGCTACACCTTC. Its translation: CASSYAGGNYGYTF.

This chain links TRBV29-1 with TRBJ1-1; 7 bases line up with TRBD1. The CDR3 consists of 15 residues. The germline V gene encodes CDR1 SQVTM and CDR2 ANQGSEA. V was pared by 6 bases and J by 7 bases, with 17 bases of the junction left unmatched. The CDR3 sequence is CSVDQAGQKLYEAFF. CDR3 DNA sequence: TGCAGCGTCGACCAGGCGGGACAGAAACTTTATGAAGCTTTCTTT.

The chain has TRBV3-1 (or the pseudogene TRBV3-2) and TRBJ2-5, with TRBD2 matching over 8 bases. This CDR3 contains 19 residues. V lost 0 bases, J lost 0 bases, and 12 bases stayed unmatched. Germline loops: CDR1 LGHDT, CDR2 YNNKEL (reference sequence). CDR3 region: CASSQDQGSGTWYQETQYF. CDR3 DNA: TGTGCCAGCAGCCAAGATCAGGGTAGCGGGACCTGGTACCAAGAGACCCAGTACTTC.

The chain carries TRBV28 and TRBJ1-6; possible D gene TRBD1, 5 bases. Trimming took 5 bases from V and 9 from J, leaving 14 bases between them. The CDR3 totals 14 residues. Germline V gene data show CDR1 as MDHEN and CDR2 as SYDVKM. CDR3 region: CASSLWVGGSPLHF. DNA for the CDR3: TGTGCCAGCAGTCTCTGGGTCGGGGGTTCACCCCTCCACTTT.

V usage is TRBV18 and J usage is TRBJ2-3; no reliable D call. This CDR3 has 12 residues. V lost 3 bases, J lost 4 bases, and 5 bases lay in between. Per the germline V gene, CDR1 is KGHSH and CDR2 is LQKENI. CDR3 loop: CASSPTADTQYF. CDR3 coding DNA: TGTGCCAGCTCACCCACAGCAGATACGCAGTATTTT.

The chain carries TRBV18 and TRBJ1-1; D is ambiguous. Deletions cut 2 bases from V and 3 bases from J, with 7 bases between. The germline V gene encodes CDR1 KGHSH and CDR2 LQKENI. The length of the CDR3 is 13 residues. The CDR3 DNA sequence: TGTGCCAGCTCACCAAAGCAGGACACTGAAGCTTTCTTT. It codes for CASSPKQDTEAFF.

CDR3 sequence: CASSQDRGLYGYTF. The CDR3 DNA reads TGCGCCAGCAGCCAAGATAGGGGGCTCTATGGCTACACCTTC. This chain connects TRBV4-3 to TRBJ1-2; 7 bases are shared with TRBD1. J gave up 4 bases and V 0 bases, and 2 bases lay outside the gene matches. CDR3 length: 14 residues. CDR1 and CDR2 (germline): LGHNA, YSLEER.

J is TRBJ1-1 and V is TRBV4-1; no firm D call. The germline V gene encodes CDR1 MGHRA and CDR2 YSYEKL. The CDR3 sequence is 13 residues long. Trimming stripped 3 bases from V and 4 bases from J, with 9 bases between. CDR3: CASSQTEGTEAFF. In nucleotides, the CDR3 is TGCGCCAGCAGCCAGACCGAGGGCACTGAAGCTTTCTTT.

The CDR3 spells CATSRGQGRETQYF. In DNA form, the CDR3 reads TGTGCCACCAGCAGGGGACAGGGGCGAGAGACCCAGTACTTC. The chain carries TRBV15 and TRBJ2-5, with TRBD1 identical over 10 bases. The germline gives CDR1 LNHNV, CDR2 YYDKDF (reference sequence). The CDR3 loop spans 14 amino acids. Trimming cost V 3 bases and J 4 bases; bases outside gene matches: 2. Supplemented by reference TRBV15 and TRBJ2-5, the full variable domain reads DAMVIQNPRYQVTQFGKPVTLSCSQTLNHNVMYWYQQKSSQAPKLLFHYYDKDFNNEADTPDNFQSRRPNTSFCFLDIRSPGLGDTAMYLCATSRGQGRETQYFGPGTRLLVL.

This clone was counted a few times. The rearrangement joins TRBV14 to TRBJ2-3; no definite D call. Trimming left V 3 bases short and J 0 bases short, with 10 bases between. This CDR3 is built from 15 residues. The germline gives CDR1 SGHDN, CDR2 FVKESK. CDR3 loop: CASSHSWASTDTQYF. In DNA, the CDR3 is TGTGCCAGCAGCCACTCCTGGGCCAGCACAGATACGCAGTATTTT.

V gene TRBV19 combines with J gene TRBJ1-6; TRBD1 matches 7 bases. V lost 1 base, J lost 7 bases, and 4 bases stayed unmatched. The CDR3 sequence is 15 residues long. Germline values: CDR1 LNHDA, CDR2 SQIVND (reference sequence). The CDR3 DNA reads TGTGCCAGTAGTATAGCAGGGGGTAACAATTCACCCCTCCACTTT. This translates into CASSIAGGNNSPLHF.

The chain carries TRBV5-1 and TRBJ1-6; 8 positions match TRBD1. V lost 0 bases and J lost 9; bases outside the gene matches: 5. The CDR3 has 15 residues. CDR1 SGHRS and CDR2 YFSETQ come from the germline V gene. The CDR3 protein is CASSLEAGGLSPLHF. The CDR3 bases are TGCGCCAGCAGCTTGGAGGCAGGGGGCCTTTCACCCCTCCACTTT.

The CDR3 nucleotides are TGTGCCAGCAGCCGGACAGAAACTAACTATGGCTACACCTTC. It yields the protein CASSRTETNYGYTF. J is TRBJ1-2 and V is TRBV3-1 (or the pseudogene TRBV3-2), with a tentative D call TRBD1 (6 bases). This CDR3 spans 14 amino acids. Trimming took 4 bases from V and 0 from J, leaving 9 bases between them. Germline lookup yields CDR1 LGHDT and CDR2 YNNKEL (reference sequence).

The sample holds one count of this clone. The chain carries TRBV9 and TRBJ1-1; 7 positions match TRBD1. The CDR3 is 15 residues long. Germline CDR1 is SGDLS and CDR2 is YYNGEE. V dropped 0 bases and J dropped 3; count of bases not matched to a gene: 5. The CDR3 protein is CASSVGAGGHTEAFF. CDR3 bases: TGTGCCAGCAGCGTAGGGGCAGGGGGGCACACTGAAGCTTTCTTT.

The chain combines TRBV7-9 with TRBJ1-2; D might be TRBD1 (6 bases). Germline assignment: CDR1 SEHNR and CDR2 FQNEAQ (reference sequence). The CDR3 loop spans 13 amino acids. V was clipped by 6 bases and J by 1 base, with 9 bases between them. CDR3 region: CASSQGINYGYTF. DNA for the CDR3: TGTGCCAGCAGTCAGGGGATTAACTATGGCTACACCTTC.

The chain carries TRBV30 and TRBJ1-1, with 7 bases aligning to TRBD1. The junction had 2 bases not matched to a gene; V was cut back by 4 bases and J by 0 bases. This CDR3 is 13 amino acids long. Looked up from germline, CDR1 is GTSNPN and CDR2 is SVGIG (reference sequence). CDR3 residues: CAWKGQLNTEAFF. As DNA, the CDR3 is TGTGCCTGGAAGGGACAGTTGAACACTGAAGCTTTCTTT. Full variable domain (remainder filled in from reference TRBV30 and TRBJ1-1): SQTIHQWPATLVQPVGSPLSLECTVEGTSNPNLYWYRQAAGRGLQLLFYSVGIGQISSEVPQNLSASRPQDRQFILSSKKLLLSDSGFYLCAWKGQLNTEAFFGQGTRLTVV.